This T cell receptor beta chain is from a study of T cells in Graves' hyperthyroidism and ophthalmopathy. Looking at the study overall: Initial diagnosis, before any treatment, was when peripheral blood was collected. Study-wide findings and caveats: For ophthalmopathy, model prediction preceded onset by a median roughly 5.9 months.

It was RNA transcripts that yielded the amplified TCR beta CDR3 regions. The HTBI set primed first-round TCR CDR3 RT-PCR. TCRdb fed the multiplex PCR reads into MiXCR, producing one record per CDR3 protein. The profile covers 400,000 to 550,000 distinct CDR3 sequences, with less than 25% appearing a single time and roughly 10% taken by the ten largest. The germline V and J ends were trimmed by 2 bases and 1 base, with 11 bases remaining between them. The CDR3 has 15 amino acids. Germline CDR1 ENHRY, CDR2 SYGVKD. Clinical symptoms, serum thyroxine, TRAb, thyroid ultrasound and orbital computed tomography established diagnosis. This clonotype was detected many times. Its target is unknown.

The specimen was blood. The sequence was obtained from a young woman with Graves' ophthalmopathy. The J gene is TRBJ2-5, the V gene TRBV10-3; D call uncertain. The chain's CDR3 is CAISERQAIQETQYF. The CDR3 DNA reads as TGTGCCATCAGTGAGAGGCAGGCGATCCAAGAGACCCAGTACTTC.